This T cell receptor (beta chain) was identified during a study of T-cell memory formation after mild COVID-19. For the study at large: The TCR clusters were mostly specific to one donor. General study results and limits: Some clones that responded turned up in pre-infection memory, which suggests that cross-reactive memory joined in. Clones contracting across day 15 to 85 had a balanced CD4/CD8 profile; later expanding clones leaned CD4+.

V shed 7 bases and J shed 0 bases, with 15 bases lying between them. The length of the CDR3 is 15 residues. Per the germline V gene, CDR1 is MNHEY and CDR2 is SMNVEV (reference sequence). 5'RACE with constant-segment primers built TCRalpha and TCRbeta cDNA libraries with UMIs. A single record per CDR3 protein comes from TCRdb applying MiXCR to the 5' RACE reads. The sample lists approximately 150,000 distinct CDR3 sequences; approximately 14% were seen once. In regard to this clonotype: Its antigen remains unidentified.

The sequence was collected from an adult woman who had mild COVID-19 (a few samples of this study predate the infection). Cell type and time point are not known. The sequenced sample was PBMCs or a T cell subset sorted from them (not recorded which). The chain combines TRBV27 with TRBJ1-2, with D maybe TRBD1 (6 bases). CDR3 protein: CASTGGPFSNYGYTF. CDR3 coding DNA: TGTGCCAGCACTGGGGGGCCATTTTCTAACTATGGCTACACCTTC.